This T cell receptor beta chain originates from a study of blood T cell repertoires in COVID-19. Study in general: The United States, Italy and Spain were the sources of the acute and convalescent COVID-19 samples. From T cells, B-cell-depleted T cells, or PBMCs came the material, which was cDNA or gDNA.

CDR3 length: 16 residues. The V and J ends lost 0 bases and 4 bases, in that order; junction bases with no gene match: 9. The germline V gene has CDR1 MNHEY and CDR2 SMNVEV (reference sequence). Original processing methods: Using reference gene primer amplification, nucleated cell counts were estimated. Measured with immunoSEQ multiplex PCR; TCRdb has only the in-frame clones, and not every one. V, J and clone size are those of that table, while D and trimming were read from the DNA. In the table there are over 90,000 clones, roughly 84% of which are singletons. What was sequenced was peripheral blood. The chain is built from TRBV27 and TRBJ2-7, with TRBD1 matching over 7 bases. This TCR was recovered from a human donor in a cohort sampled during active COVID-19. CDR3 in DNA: TGTGCCAGCAGTTTATCCAACGACAGGGTTGGGTACGAGCAGTACTTC. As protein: CASSLSNDRVGYEQYF.